This entry lists 24 T cell receptor beta chains sequenced from one sample in a study of molecular identifiers for immune sequencing clone quantification. TCRdb fed the PCR reads into MiXCR, producing one record per CDR3 protein. Of 100,000 or so distinct CDR3 sequences listed, roughly 38% were seen once; the top ten hold 4% to 5%. Specimen: naive CD8+ T cells from blood, with Jurkat cell RNA spiked in. Subset described: FACS-sorted CD8+CD4-CCR7+CD45RA+ naive T cells. These receptors were collected from a human donor in good health. Some libraries in this study had Jurkat cell RNA spiked in.

As concerns this clonotype: Being one base from a much bigger clone, this may be a read error. The rearrangement joins TRBV28 to TRBJ1-1; no reliable D call. The CDR3 has 14 amino acids. Germline V gene data show CDR1 as MDHEN and CDR2 as SYDVKM. The CDR3 coding sequence is TGTGCCGGCAGTTTGACACCCGAAACTACTGAAGCTTTCTTT. Amino acid sequence: CAGSLTPETTEAFF.

This clonotype was recorded a few times. One base away lies a much larger clone, so this may be a sequencing read error. CDR3 DNA: TGTGCCAGCAGCTTAGTAGTTCTGGAGACCCAGTACTTC. Its translation: CASSLVVLETQYF. The rearrangement links TRBV7-2 to TRBJ2-5; D gene ambiguous. CDR3 size: 13 residues. The V and J ends lost 1 base and 5 bases respectively, with 8 bases between them. Germline V gives CDR1 SGHTA, CDR2 FQGNSA.

This clonotype has more than one count but fewer than ten. The chain recombines TRBV12-3 or TRBV12-4 with TRBJ1-4; a possible D gene is TRBD1 (5 bases). The V end lost 3 bases, the J end lost 0 bases, and 8 bases lay between the germline ends. CDR3 size: 15 residues. The CDR3 DNA reads as TGTGCCAGCAGTTTGGGGGTTGCAACTAATGAAAAACTGTTTTTT. Translated, it gives CASSLGVATNEKLFF.

The V gene is TRBV14, the J gene TRBJ2-2; 7 bases are a match to TRBD2. Germline-derived CDR1 and CDR2 are SGHDN and FVKESK. The V gene end was trimmed by 3 bases and the J gene end by 2 bases; junction bases not matched to a gene: 6. The CDR3 covers 16 residues. The CDR3 coding sequence is TGTGCCAGCAGCCAGGTAGCGGGTCTCAACACCGGGGAGCTGTTTTTT. It yields the protein CASSQVAGLNTGELFF.

This clonotype was seen only a few times. V and J are TRBV6-2 or TRBV6-3 and TRBJ2-5; TRBD1 agrees at 9 bases. Losses at the gene ends were 2 bases for V and 4 bases for J; bases not matched to a gene: 2. The CDR3 has 14 residues. CDR1 is MNHEY, CDR2 SVGEGT, per germline. The CDR3 region has the DNA TGTGCCAGCAGTTACCAGACAGGGGGAGAGACCCAGTACTTC. Translating gives CASSYQTGGETQYF.

This clonotype was detected ten times or more. The chain combines TRBV15 with TRBJ2-3; maybe TRBD2 (6 bases). The CDR3 covers 18 residues. The germline gives CDR1 LNHNV, CDR2 YYDKDF (reference sequence). Deletions cut 4 bases from V and 6 bases from J, with 26 bases between. CDR3 nucleotide sequence: TGTGCCACCAGCAAGAGCCCCTATCGGCGGGAAGGGTTGGATACGCAGTATTTT. Translated: CATSKSPYRREGLDTQYF.

J is TRBJ2-2 and V is TRBV10-3; D remains unclear. CDR1 is ENHRY and CDR2 is SYGVKD in the germline V gene. CDR3 length: 13 residues. Trimming removed 0 bases from V and 8 bases from J, with 7 bases in between. In DNA, the CDR3 is TGTGCCATCAGTGAGTCGGGTACTGGGGAGCTGTTTTTT. Translated: CAISESGTGELFF.

The sample holds a few counts of this clonotype. The chain couples TRBV13 to TRBJ1-6; D uncertain. Trimming shortened V by 6 bases and J by 7 bases, and 13 bases separated the two germline ends. The CDR3 sequence is 14 residues long. CDR1 is PRHDT and CDR2 is FYEKMQ in the germline V gene (reference sequence). The CDR3 DNA follows: TGTGCCAGCAGTCCTTGGGGAGGGAATTCACCCCTCCACTTT. This encodes CASSPWGGNSPLHF.

Remarks on this clonotype: A much larger clonotype is one base distant, so this may be a read error. The chain uses TRBV28 and TRBJ2-7; D is unresolved. Germline V gene sequence: CDR1 MDHEN, CDR2 SYDVKM. This CDR3 is 12 amino acids long. V was clipped by 5 bases and J by 2 bases, with 7 bases between them. CDR3 DNA: TGTGCCAGCAGTCTCCTCACCTACGAGCAGTACTTC. This sequence encodes CASSLLTYEQYF.

In regard to this clonotype: An end of the junction differs from the germline gene, which may be a read error. V gene TRBV14 combines with J gene TRBJ2-2, with a tentative D call TRBD2 (5 bases). The germline CDR1 and CDR2 sequences are SGHDN and FVKESK. The CDR3 runs to 13 residues. The CDR3 reads CASSPEATGEPFF. The CDR3, as DNA: TGTGCCAGCAGCCCGGAGGCCACCGGGGAGCCGTTTTTT.

This clonotype was detected a few times. An end of the junction differs from the germline gene, which may be a read error. J is TRBJ2-7 and V is TRBV5-3; D is ambiguous. TRBV5-3 is reported as an ORF; its role is uncertain. The CDR3 spans 15 residues. CDR3: CASSLAGRLNDGQYF. The CDR3 nucleotides are TGTGCCAGCAGCTTGGCCGGGCGGTTGAACGACGGGCAGTACTTC.

The J gene is TRBJ2-7, the V gene TRBV4-1; 15 nucleotides align to TRBD2. The CDR3 is 16 residues long. Trimming took 2 bases from V and 5 from J; bases not matched to a gene: 4. Looked up from germline, CDR1 is MGHRA and CDR2 is YSYEKL. DNA of the CDR3: TGCGCCAGCAGCCAACATAGGACTAGCGGGAGGGACGAGCAGTACTTC. Protein sequence: CASSQHRTSGRDEQYF.

Notes on this clonotype: Just one base apart from a much larger clone, this may be a read error. Since no conserved phenylalanine or tryptophan closes the CDR3, a read error is the likely cause. The CDR3 spells CASSYSITSGTEQYI. In DNA, the CDR3 is TGTGCCAGCAGTTACTCGATAACTAGCGGGACCGAGCAGTACATC. This chain connects TRBV6-5 to TRBJ2-7, with TRBD2 identical over 10 bases. This CDR3 comprises 15 residues. V dropped 0 bases and J dropped 6; count of bases not matched to a gene: 5. Germline V lookup: CDR1 MNHEY, CDR2 SVGAGI.

This clonotype occurred a few times. The chain is built from TRBV10-3 and TRBJ2-5, with D tentatively TRBD2 (6 bases). There are 14 residues in the CDR3. V was shortened by 7 bases and J by 3 bases, with 15 bases between the two germline ends. The germline CDR1 and CDR2 sequences are ENHRY and SYGVKD. CDR3 loop: CAIKSSEREETQYF. In DNA form, the CDR3 reads TGTGCCATCAAGTCTAGCGAGAGGGAAGAGACCCAGTACTTC.

A remark on this clonotype: This may be a read error: a much more frequent sequence differs by one nucleotide. The chain joins TRBV7-9 to TRBJ2-3; no clear D. The CDR3 totals 16 residues. Germline CDR1 SEHNR, CDR2 FQNEAQ (reference sequence). The CDR3 spells CVSSHPRSPPTDTQYF. CDR3 in DNA: TGTGTCAGCAGTCACCCGAGGAGTCCGCCCACGGATACGCAGTATTTT.

This clonotype was detected ten times or more. This chain uses TRBV11-2 with TRBJ2-7; D possibly matches TRBD1 or TRBD2 (5 bases each). Trimming left V 4 bases short and J 2 bases short, with 15 bases between. The CDR3 extends over 15 amino acids. From germline, CDR1 is SGHAT and CDR2 FQNNGV. CDR3 sequence (DNA): TGTGCCAGCAGCTCATGGGACCGACGACCCTACGAGCAGTACTTC. It yields the protein CASSSWDRRPYEQYF.

This clonotype was counted ten times or more. This sequence joins TRBV4-1 and TRBJ2-3, with D unclear. The V and J ends lost 1 base and 8 bases respectively, with 1 base between them. From germline, CDR1 is MGHRA and CDR2 YSYEKL. The CDR3 has 10 amino acids. In nucleotides, the CDR3 is TGCGCCAGCAGCCAAGGTACGCAGTATTTT. Translation: CASSQGTQYF.

With respect to this clonotype: Germline is not matched at one junction end, which may reflect a read error. The chain recombines TRBV19 with TRBJ1-1, with D possibly matching TRBD1 (5 bases). CDR1 is LNHDA, CDR2 SQIVND, per germline (reference sequence). The CDR3 sequence is 15 residues long. The CDR3: CASMVGSRGRTEAYF. DNA for the CDR3: TGTGCCAGTATGGTGGGGTCGCGGGGGAGAACTGAAGCTTACTTT.

Comments on this clonotype: A read error is possible here, since a much larger clone lies one base away. The CDR3 carries no conserved terminal phenylalanine or tryptophan, so it likely arises from a read error. V gene TRBV28 combines with J gene TRBJ2-1; 11 bases agree with TRBD2. Germline values: CDR1 MDHEN, CDR2 SYDVKM. The CDR3 loop spans 13 amino acids. V gave up 4 bases and J gave up 9 bases; unmatched junction bases: 2. The CDR3 bases are TGTGCCAGCAGTTCCACTAGCGGGAGTGAGCAGTTCCTC. Its translation: CASSSTSGSEQFL.

There are many counts of this clonotype. The chain joins TRBV9 to TRBJ2-1; D perhaps matches TRBD1 (5 bases). The germline gives CDR1 SGDLS, CDR2 YYNGEE. The CDR3 consists of 15 residues. Trimming took off 4 bases at V and 3 bases at J, with 14 bases between the two ends. The CDR3 DNA sequence: TGTGCCAGCAGCTTCGGACAAGTCCGCTACAATGAGCAGTTCTTC. Translation: CASSFGQVRYNEQFF.

This clonotype was seen many times. This chain links TRBV5-6 with TRBJ2-7; D ambiguous. CDR1 and CDR2 from the germline V gene are SGHDT and YYEEEE. The CDR3 is 12 amino acids. V was trimmed by 3 bases and J by 4 bases, leaving 8 bases between them. CDR3 residues: CASSSWGYEQYF. The CDR3 DNA follows: TGTGCCAGCAGCTCTTGGGGTTACGAGCAGTACTTC.

This clonotype was counted ten times or more. The chain's CDR3 is CASSPRDRLAKNIQYF. CDR3 in DNA: TGTGCCAGCAGTCCTAGGGACAGATTAGCCAAAAACATTCAGTACTTC. The chain has TRBV28 and TRBJ2-4; 7 bases line up with TRBD1. Germline V CDR1 and CDR2: MDHEN, SYDVKM. The CDR3 spans 16 residues. Trimming removed 5 bases from V and 0 bases from J; junction bases left unmatched: 7.

Notes on this clonotype: Relative to the germline gene, one junction end is altered; a read error may explain this. This rearrangement joins TRBV24-1 to TRBJ2-3; D is unresolved. The CDR3 runs 15 residues. The V gene's germline CDR1 is KGHDR and CDR2 SFDVKD. The CDR3: CVTSDLTGGTDTQYF. As DNA, the CDR3 is TGTGTCACCAGTGATTTGACTGGAGGCACAGATACGCAGTATTTT.

Points on this clonotype: This clone may be a read error of a much larger clone one base away. The chain combines TRBV7-9 with TRBJ1-5; no clear D gene. Per the germline V gene, CDR1 is SEHNR and CDR2 is FQNEAQ (reference sequence). The CDR3 covers 12 residues. Trimming cost V 1 base and J 9 bases, with 7 bases left between them. CDR3: CASSLENRPQHF. For the CDR3, the DNA is TGTGCCAGCAGCTTAGAGAACCGGCCCCAGCATTTT.